These 22 T cell receptor beta chains originate from one sample sequenced in a study of read filtering for tumor transcriptome and immune sequencing. Molecular barcoded adaptors covering alpha/delta and beta/gamma chains were used on approximately 400 ng RNA. Each CDR3 protein gets one entry after TCRdb re-called the reads with MiXCR. This table holds almost 40,000 distinct CDR3 sequences, 11% to 15% found once. Sequenced material: a population of CD138-negative cells sorted from bone marrow. Every receptor here comes from a donor over 35 with multiple myeloma.

This clonotype was detected many times. One end of the junction varies from germline; a read error may be responsible. The V gene is TRBV6-1, the J gene TRBJ1-1; 7 positions match TRBD1. The germline V gene has CDR1 MNHNS and CDR2 SASEGT. CDR3 length: 14 residues. CDR3: CASSRGQENAEAFF. The CDR3 DNA reads as TGTGCCAGCAGTAGAGGACAGGAGAACGCTGAAGCTTTCTTT.

This clonotype has ten or more counts. V gene TRBV28 combines with J gene TRBJ1-1; D is perhaps TRBD1 (6 bases). V shed 6 bases and J shed 7 bases, with 9 bases lying between them. There are 11 residues in the CDR3. Germline values: CDR1 MDHEN, CDR2 SYDVKM. The CDR3 DNA is TGTGCCAGCAGCACAGGGATTGAAGCTTTCTTT. It yields the protein CASSTGIEAFF.

This clonotype has just a few counts. It may be a read error: a sequence one base away is much more abundant. The final CDR3 position lacks the conserved phenylalanine or tryptophan, pointing to a likely read error. V is TRBV3-1 and J is TRBJ2-3; 7 bases fit TRBD1. Unmatched junction bases numbered 9, after V lost 0 bases and J lost 3 bases. Germline V CDR1 and CDR2: LGHDT, YNNKEL (reference sequence). CDR3 length: 17 residues. CDR3 residues: CASSQDQRGRFTDTQYL. CDR3 nucleotide sequence: TGTGCCAGCAGCCAAGATCAAAGGGGGCGTTTTACAGATACGCAGTATCTT.

In its sample, this clonotype was seen a few times. The chain links TRBV20-1 to TRBJ2-5; TRBD2 matches at 8 bases. The CDR3 sequence is 15 residues long. Germline values: CDR1 DFQATT, CDR2 SNEGSKA (reference sequence). The V and J ends lost 1 base and 1 base, in that order; junction bases with no gene match: 5. CDR3 region: CSARVAGGLQETQYF. The CDR3 coding sequence is TGCAGTGCTAGAGTGGCGGGGGGACTCCAAGAGACCCAGTACTTC.

This clonotype was counted many times. The chain couples TRBV9 to TRBJ2-5; D remains unclear. This CDR3 has 15 amino acids. CDR1 is SGDLS and CDR2 is YYNGEE in the germline V gene. V lost 4 bases and J 5 bases, leaving 18 bases between the germline ends. CDR3 DNA: TGTGCCAGCAGCCCCCTTTCCGGACGTGGTGAGACCCAGTACTTC. This translates into CASSPLSGRGETQYF. Combining the CDR3 with reference TRBV9 and TRBJ2-5 gives the whole variable domain DSGVTQTPKHLITATGQRVTLRCSPRSGDLSVYWYQQSLDQGLQFLIQYYNGEERAKGNILERFSAQQFPDLHSELNLSSLELGDSALYFCASSPLSGRGETQYFGPGTRLLVL.

A few counts support this clonotype. The chain joins TRBV19 to TRBJ1-5; D gene ambiguous. The CDR3 length is 15 residues. Per germline, CDR1 LNHDA and CDR2 SQIVND (reference sequence). Trimming took 0 bases from V and 6 from J, leaving 12 bases between them. This CDR3 reads CASSIDGGSGQPQHF. For the CDR3, the DNA is TGTGCCAGTAGTATAGATGGCGGGTCCGGTCAGCCCCAGCATTTT.

This clonotype was picked up many times. The V gene is TRBV19, the J gene TRBJ1-5, with D perhaps matching TRBD1 (5 bases). The germline V gene has CDR1 LNHDA and CDR2 SQIVND (reference sequence). The CDR3 loop spans 16 amino acids. The V and J ends lost 7 bases and 2 bases respectively, with 18 bases between them. The CDR3 sequence is CASTDPRGFGNQPQHF. CDR3 nucleotides: TGTGCCAGTACCGATCCGAGGGGTTTCGGCAATCAGCCCCAGCATTTT.

This clonotype was seen repeatedly, ten times or more. The rearrangement links TRBV19 to TRBJ1-5; unclear D gene. Germline V gene data show CDR1 as LNHDA and CDR2 as SQIVND (reference sequence). The CDR3 is 13 amino acids. V was cut by 6 bases and J by 6 bases, with 12 bases left in between. The CDR3 reads CASRKGIGQPQHF. The CDR3, as DNA: TGTGCCAGTAGAAAGGGAATCGGTCAGCCCCAGCATTTT.

As concerns this clonotype: A far larger clone is a single base away, which makes a read error likely. This chain links TRBV7-3 with TRBJ2-3; D remains unclear. The CDR3 covers 14 residues. Germline CDR1 is SGHTA and CDR2 is FQGTGA. DNA of the CDR3: TGTGCCAGCGGCTTCTGGCCAAGCACAGATACGCAGTATTTT. Amino acid sequence: CASGFWPSTDTQYF.

This clonotype was counted only a few times. The rearrangement joins TRBV3-1 to TRBJ1-3; tentative D call: TRBD1 (5 bases). V was clipped by 3 bases and J by 0 bases, with 15 bases between them. This CDR3 is built from 17 residues. Germline CDR1 reads LGHDT; CDR2 reads YNNKEL (reference sequence). The CDR3 region has the DNA TGTGCCAGCAGCCACTTGGGACGGGGGAGCTCTGGAAACACCATATATTTT. Translated, it gives CASSHLGRGSSGNTIYF.

This clonotype has at least ten counts. The rearrangement uses TRBV12-3 or TRBV12-4 and TRBJ1-2; 9 nucleotides match TRBD1. The V segment lost 8 bases and the J segment 8 bases; nucleotides outside the gene matches: 9. The CDR3 runs 13 residues. The CDR3 DNA is TGTGCCAGCTGGCAACAGGGGGCGGTAGGCTACACCTTC. Amino acid sequence: CASWQQGAVGYTF.

This clonotype was picked up many times. The gene calls are TRBV29-1 and TRBJ2-1, with D perhaps TRBD1 (5 bases). Germline CDR1 and CDR2: SQVTM and ANQGSEA. CDR3 size: 12 residues. Trimming shortened V by 3 bases and J by 5 bases, and 8 bases separated the two germline ends. The DNA for the CDR3 is TGCAGCGTTGAGGACACCAACAATGAGCAGTTCTTC. This gives the protein CSVEDTNNEQFF.

This clonotype has a count of ten or more. One base away lies a much larger clone, so this may be a sequencing read error. The chain couples TRBV7-3 to TRBJ2-3; 10 bases agree with TRBD2. V trimming: 4 bases; J trimming: 8 bases; junction bases outside the gene matches: 9. CDR1 and CDR2 from the germline V gene are SGHTA and FQGTGA. This CDR3 spans 15 amino acids. Here the CDR3 reads CASSSLAGAGGTQYF. The CDR3 DNA sequence: TGTGCCAGCAGCTCGCTAGCGGGGGCCGGAGGTACGCAGTATTTT.

This clonotype was seen more than once but under ten times. This chain uses TRBV5-1 with TRBJ1-1, with 8 bases that match TRBD1. After removal of 4 bases from V and 2 bases from J, the junction contained 7 bases not matched to a gene. There are 15 residues in the CDR3. The germline gives CDR1 SGHRS, CDR2 YFSETQ. The CDR3: CASSGQGGKNTEAFF. The CDR3 DNA follows: TGCGCCAGCAGCGGACAGGGAGGGAAAAACACTGAAGCTTTCTTT. The variable domain in full, completed from reference TRBV5-1 and TRBJ1-1, reads KAGVTQTPRYLIKTRGQQVTLSCSPISGHRSVSWYQQTPGQGLQFLFEYFSETQRNKGNFPGRFSGRQFSNSRSEMNVSTLELGDSALYLCASSGQGGKNTEAFFGQGTRLTVV.

This clonotype was detected many times. The gene calls are TRBV15 and TRBJ1-1; D gene ambiguous. CDR3 length: 13 amino acids. Trimming took off 0 bases at V and 11 bases at J, with 13 bases between the two ends. Germline CDR1 is LNHNV and CDR2 is YYDKDF (reference sequence). The CDR3 DNA sequence: TGTGCCACCAGCAGAGATACGGGCCGCCCGGCTTTCTTT. Amino acid sequence: CATSRDTGRPAFF.

This clonotype was recorded at least ten times. The rearrangement links TRBV11-2 to TRBJ2-5; D is undetermined. V lost 2 bases and J lost 5, with 9 bases in between. Germline V gene sequence: CDR1 SGHAT, CDR2 FQNNGV. The CDR3 runs 13 residues. CDR3 loop: CASSLNSLETQYF. CDR3 in DNA: TGTGCCAGCAGCTTAAATTCCCTGGAGACCCAGTACTTC. The full variable domain, in which reference TRBV11-2 and TRBJ2-5 provide the parts outside the CDR3, is EAGVAQSPRYKIIEKRQSVAFWCNPISGHATLYWYQQILGQGPKLLIQFQNNGVVDDSQLPKDRFSAERLKGVDSTLKIQPAKLEDSAVYLCASSLNSLETQYFGPGTRLLVL.

This clonotype occurred a few times. This chain joins TRBV20-1 and TRBJ2-7; 7 bases are shared with TRBD1. V shed 4 bases, J shed 4 bases, and the junction held 4 bases outside the gene matches. This CDR3 is built from 12 residues. Germline-derived CDR1 and CDR2 are DFQATT and SNEGSKA (reference sequence). The CDR3 bases are TGCAGTGCTAACCGACAGGGTTACGAGCAGTACTTC. Encoded protein: CSANRQGYEQYF.

Comments on this clonotype: This may be a read error: a much more frequent sequence differs by one nucleotide. In nucleotides, the CDR3 is TGCAGTGCTCTATTCCCGGGACTAGAAGTCACCGGGGAGCCGTTTTTT. This gives the protein CSALFPGLEVTGEPFF. The chain employs TRBV20-1 and TRBJ2-2; 8 bases map to TRBD2. CDR1 is DFQATT and CDR2 is SNEGSKA in the germline V gene (reference sequence). CDR3 size: 16 residues.

This clonotype was counted many times. The gene calls are TRBV5-1 and TRBJ2-1; D remains ambiguous. V was trimmed by 5 bases and J by 12 bases, leaving 21 bases between them. This CDR3 is 14 amino acids long. The germline V gene encodes CDR1 SGHRS and CDR2 YFSETQ. The chain's CDR3 is CASSPLTIQLGQFF. CDR3 coding DNA: TGCGCCAGCAGTCCGTTAACAATCCAATTGGGGCAGTTCTTC.

This clonotype was seen only a few times. This may arise from a read error, as a much more abundant clone is one base away. V gene TRBV20-1 combines with J gene TRBJ1-1, with 7 nucleotides matching TRBD1. From germline, CDR1 is DFQATT and CDR2 SNEGSKA (reference sequence). V gave up 5 bases and J gave up 4 bases; unmatched junction bases: 7. The length of the CDR3 is 13 residues. CDR3: CSAGVQGPTEAFF. CDR3 coding DNA: TGCAGTGCTGGAGTACAGGGGCCCACTGAAGCTTTCTTT.

This clonotype was counted at least ten times. The V call is TRBV29-1, the J call TRBJ1-1, with unresolved D. The CDR3 contains 14 residues. V was clipped by 4 bases and J by 0 bases, with 12 bases between them. Germline V lookup: CDR1 SQVTM, CDR2 ANQGSEA. CDR3 loop: CSVAKTGMNTEAFF. The DNA for the CDR3 is TGCAGCGTTGCCAAAACTGGCATGAACACTGAAGCTTTCTTT.

This clonotype appeared many times. The chain employs TRBV12-3 or TRBV12-4 and TRBJ1-5, with D tentatively TRBD1 (5 bases). This CDR3 contains 13 residues. With 1 base removed from V and 6 bases from J, the gap between germline ends came to 7 bases. The CDR3 spells CASSLGGGQPQHF. DNA for the CDR3: TGTGCCAGCAGTTTAGGGGGCGGTCAGCCCCAGCATTTT.